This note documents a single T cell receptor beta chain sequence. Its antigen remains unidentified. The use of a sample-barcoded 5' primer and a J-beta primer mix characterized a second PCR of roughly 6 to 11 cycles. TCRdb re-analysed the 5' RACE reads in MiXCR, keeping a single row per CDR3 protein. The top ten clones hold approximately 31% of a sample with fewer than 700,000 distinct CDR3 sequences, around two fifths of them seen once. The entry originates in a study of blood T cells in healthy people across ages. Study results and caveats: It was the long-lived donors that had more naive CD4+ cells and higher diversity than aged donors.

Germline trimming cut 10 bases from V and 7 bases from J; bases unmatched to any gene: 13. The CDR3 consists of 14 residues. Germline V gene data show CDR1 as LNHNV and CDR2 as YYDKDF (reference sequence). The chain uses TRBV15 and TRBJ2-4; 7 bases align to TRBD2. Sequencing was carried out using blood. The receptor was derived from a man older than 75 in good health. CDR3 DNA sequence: TGTGCCAGCAGACGTGGCGGGGGAGGCAACATTCAGTACTTC. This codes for CASRRGGGGNIQYF.